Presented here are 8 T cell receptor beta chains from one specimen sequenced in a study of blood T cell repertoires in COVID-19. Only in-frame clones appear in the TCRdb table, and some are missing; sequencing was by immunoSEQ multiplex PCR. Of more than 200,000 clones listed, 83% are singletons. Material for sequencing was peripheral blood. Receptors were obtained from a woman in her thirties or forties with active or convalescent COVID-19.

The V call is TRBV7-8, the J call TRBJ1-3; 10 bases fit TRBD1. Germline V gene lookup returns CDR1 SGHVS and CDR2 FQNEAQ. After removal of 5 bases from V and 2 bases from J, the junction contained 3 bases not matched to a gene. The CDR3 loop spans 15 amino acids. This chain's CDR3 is CASSTGTGAGNTIYF. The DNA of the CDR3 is TGTGCCAGCAGCACCGGGACAGGGGCTGGAAACACCATATATTTT.

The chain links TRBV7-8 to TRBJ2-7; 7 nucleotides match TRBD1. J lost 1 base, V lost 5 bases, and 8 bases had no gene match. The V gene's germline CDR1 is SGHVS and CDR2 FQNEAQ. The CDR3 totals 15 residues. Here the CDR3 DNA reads TGTGCCAGCAGCCCCAAAAGGGGGCCGTCCTACGAGCAGTACTTC. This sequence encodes CASSPKRGPSYEQYF.

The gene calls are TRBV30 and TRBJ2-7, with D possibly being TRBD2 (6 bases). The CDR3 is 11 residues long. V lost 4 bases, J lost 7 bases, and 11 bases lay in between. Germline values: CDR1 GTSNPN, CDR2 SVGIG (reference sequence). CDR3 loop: CAWTPGGEQYF. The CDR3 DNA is TGTGCCTGGACCCCCGGGGGAGAGCAGTACTTC.

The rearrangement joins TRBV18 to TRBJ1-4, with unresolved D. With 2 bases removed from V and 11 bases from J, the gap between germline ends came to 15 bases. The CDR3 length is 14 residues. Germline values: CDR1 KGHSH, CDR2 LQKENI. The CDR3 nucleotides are TGTGCCAGCTCACCAGACGTTCAGGTTGAGAAACTGTTTTTT. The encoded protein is CASSPDVQVEKLFF.

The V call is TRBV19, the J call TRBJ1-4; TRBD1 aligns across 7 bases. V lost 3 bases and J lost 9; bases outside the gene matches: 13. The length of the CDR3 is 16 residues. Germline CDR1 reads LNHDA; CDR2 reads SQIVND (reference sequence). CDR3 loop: CASSIGRGYLLKKLFF. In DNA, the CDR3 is TGTGCCAGTAGTATCGGCAGGGGGTACCTTTTGAAAAAACTGTTTTTT.

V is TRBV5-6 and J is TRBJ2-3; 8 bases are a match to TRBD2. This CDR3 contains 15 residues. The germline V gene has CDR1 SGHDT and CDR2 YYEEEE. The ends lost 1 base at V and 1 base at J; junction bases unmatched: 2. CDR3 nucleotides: TGTGCCAGCAGCTTGTCACTAGCGGGCACAGATACGCAGTATTTT. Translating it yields CASSLSLAGTDTQYF.

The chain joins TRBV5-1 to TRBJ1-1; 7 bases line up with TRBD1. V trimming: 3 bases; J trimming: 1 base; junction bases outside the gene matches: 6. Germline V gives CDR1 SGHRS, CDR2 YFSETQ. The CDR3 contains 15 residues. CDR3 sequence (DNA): TGCGCCAGCAGCTCTGAGGGACAGCCGAACACTGAAGCTTTCTTT. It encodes CASSSEGQPNTEAFF.

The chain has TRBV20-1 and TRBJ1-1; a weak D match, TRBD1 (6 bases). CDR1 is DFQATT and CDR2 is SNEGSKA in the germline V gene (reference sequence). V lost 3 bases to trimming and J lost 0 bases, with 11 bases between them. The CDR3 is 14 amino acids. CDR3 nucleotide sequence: TGCAGTGCTAGTGGAGGGGGTGTGAACACTGAAGCTTTCTTT. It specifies CSASGGGVNTEAFF.